The rows below give T cell receptor beta chains drawn from one sample of a study of T cell repertoires in cytomegalovirus infection. TCRdb reprocessed the reads with MiXCR, giving one entry per CDR3 protein. The sample lists roughly 170,000 distinct CDR3 sequences, about a fifth seen once, with around a quarter in the top ten. These receptors lack a known antigen. Sequenced here: CD8+ T cells from cultured PBMCs, sampled from culture after CMV antigen stimulation. The source is a human donor in good health (CMV status not recorded). Some clones in this sample may be carry-over from other donors' samples. Both conserved end residues are part of each CDR3. A D gene is named only where the DNA matches it firmly.

D gene	J gene	V gene	CDR3 protein
-	TRBJ2-3	TRBV7-9	CASSARTGTSTDTQYF
TRBD2	TRBJ2-3	TRBV7-2	CASSTGLAGELSTDTQYF
-	TRBJ1-1	TRBV4-2	CASSQDLGASAEAFF
TRBD2	TRBJ2-1	TRBV12-3/TRBV12-4	CASSPGPSGGASRNEQFF
-	TRBJ2-2	TRBV7-9	CASSLLPDSANTGELFF
TRBD2	TRBJ2-7	TRBV7-9	CASSLVGGSSYEQYF
TRBD1	TRBJ1-5	TRBV6-2/TRBV6-3	CASSYSGTGFSQPQHF
TRBD2	TRBJ2-1	TRBV7-2	CASSLVLAGGLIPDEQFF
-	TRBJ1-1	TRBV12-3/TRBV12-4	CASSYNQGLGTEAFF
TRBD1	TRBJ2-5	TRBV7-2	CASSPRDRVAQETQYF
-	TRBJ2-5	TRBV7-2	CASSLSHIQETQYF
-	TRBJ1-2	TRBV7-2	CASVRGWVDGYTF
-	TRBJ1-3	TRBV12-3/TRBV12-4	CASSLVNGQDNF
TRBD1	TRBJ1-1	TRBV29-1	CSDRDRGLNTEAFF
-	TRBJ2-6	TRBV28	CASSLVLSGANVLTF
-	TRBJ2-7	TRBV4-1	CASSQPGRAYEQYF
-	TRBJ1-2	TRBV11-2	CASSLGYDGYTF
-	TRBJ1-6	TRBV7-2	CASSPRQSSYNSPLHF
TRBD2	TRBJ2-3	TRBV7-2	CASSLEAGGPTDTQYF
-	TRBJ1-2	TRBV5-8	CASRSDPIYGYTF
-	TRBJ2-3	TRBV20-1	CSAREGKGGSSDTQYF
-	TRBJ1-2	TRBV7-9	CASSPRQVYGYTF
TRBD2	TRBJ2-1	TRBV12-3/TRBV12-4	CASSFKRGYNEQFF
TRBD1	TRBJ2-2	TRBV28	CASSKPGQEMNTGELFF
-	TRBJ1-1	TRBV5-6	CASRGNRWVHTEAFF
-	TRBJ2-2	TRBV9	CASSLQGPGELFF
-	TRBJ1-1	TRBV7-2	CASSLGTFF
TRBD1	TRBJ1-1	TRBV7-8	CASSWDRERRGAFF
TRBD1	TRBJ1-2	TRBV12-3/TRBV12-4	CASGRQGGAYGYTF
-	TRBJ2-4	TRBV11-2	CASSSVGGAAKNIQYF
-	TRBJ1-2	TRBV7-9	CASRKGGSGPPSGGYTF
TRBD2	TRBJ2-2	TRBV5-1	CASRSGLVPAGELFF
TRBD2	TRBJ2-7	TRBV7-2	CASSPPSGGSSYEQYF
-	TRBJ2-1	TRBV7-7	CASSLRSPESRAGVRNEQFF
-	TRBJ1-5	TRBV7-9	CASSLDSGYQPQHF
-	TRBJ1-1	TRBV11-1	CASSPLSGRDTEAFF
-	TRBJ1-2	TRBV27	CASRQGGGYTF
TRBD1	TRBJ1-2	TRBV6-5	CASSPSPGQPNYGYTF